The present TCR beta chain was sequenced within a study of blood T cell repertoires in COVID-19. Whole-study context: COVID-19 samples, acute and convalescent, were from the United States, Italy and Spain. PBMCs, B-cell-depleted T cells, or T cells were the source of the cDNA or gDNA that made up the material.

Resolution of symptoms, clearance, or two negative PCRs was present in recovered Cohort 3 donors. The method was immunoSEQ multiplex PCR; TCRdb's version includes in-frame clones alone and lacks a portion of them. The table has 350,000 to 450,000 clones, nearly 90% seen once. This CDR3 has 16 residues. V trimming: 0 bases; J trimming: 6 bases; junction bases outside the gene matches: 8. Germline V CDR1 and CDR2: LGHNA, YNFKEQ. The chain recombines TRBV4-2 with TRBJ1-5, with 7 nucleotides matching TRBD1. The clonotype originates from a woman aged 25 to 39 who had recovered from COVID-19. Material for sequencing was PBMCs or T cells enriched from blood (not recorded which). CDR3 sequence: CASSQDFSTGSQPQHF. CDR3 bases: TGTGCCAGCAGCCAAGATTTTTCGACAGGGAGTCAGCCCCAGCATTTT.